Detailed here is one TCR beta chain. The participants were between roughly 18 and 90 years old and came from under 25 US areas. Categorization into cohorts depended on clinical history that participants reported. Germline CDR1 and CDR2: LGHDT and YNNKEL (reference sequence). V dropped 1 base and J dropped 3; count of bases not matched to a gene: 4. The CDR3 consists of 15 residues. Assay used: immunoSEQ multiplex PCR; TCRdb lists only in-frame clones, some missing. Of 200,000 to 250,000 clones in the sample, approximately 90% are singletons; the top ten hold about a tenth. The source of the sample is a study of blood T cell repertoires in COVID-19. Study background: The study drew acute and convalescent COVID-19 samples from the United States, Italy and Spain. In each case, the material was cDNA or gDNA derived from T cells, B-cell-depleted T cells, or PBMCs.

The V gene is TRBV3-1 (or the pseudogene TRBV3-2), the J gene TRBJ2-3; TRBD2 aligns across 7 bases. The clonotype was recovered from a man younger than 35 with acute COVID-19. The source material was PBMCs or T cells enriched from blood (not recorded which). The CDR3 here is CASSQAGGETDTQYF. The DNA for the CDR3 is TGTGCCAGCAGCCAAGCGGGAGGAGAAACAGATACGCAGTATTTT.